These T cell receptor beta chains were read from a single sample in a study of identical twins. TCRdb reanalysed the 5' RACE reads using MiXCR and keeps one entry per CDR3 protein. The top ten clones hold approximately 6.6% of a sample with approximately 300,000 distinct CDR3 sequences, roughly 9.7% of them seen once. These data also formed part of another study, on yellow fever vaccine responses in identical twins.

The sequenced sample was CD8+ T cells sorted from blood. The receptor set was obtained from a woman under 30 in good health. CDR3s include the opening cysteine and the closing phenylalanine or tryptophan. D genes are given only for firm matches. The size field is filled for only some rows; it gives once, few, many or a size class.

v_call	clone_size	d_call	cdr3_length	j_call	cdr3_aa	cdr3_nt
TRBV13	many	TRBD1	15	TRBJ2-7	CASSSPTGTDYEQYF	TGTGCCAGCAGTTCTCCAACCGGGACAGACTACGAGCAGTACTTC
TRBV5-5	many	-	15	TRBJ1-1	CASTPRAGLLDEAFF	TGTGCCAGCACCCCGAGGGCGGGTCTCTTGGATGAAGCTTTCTTT
TRBV7-9	few	-	13	TRBJ2-1	CASSKPLREEQFF	TGTGCCAGCAGCAAACCACTAAGGGAGGAGCAGTTCTTC
TRBV20-1	-	-	18	TRBJ1-2	CSAPGLMPFRGLGYGYTF	TGCAGTGCTCCCGGACTAATGCCCTTCAGGGGTTTAGGGTATGGCTACACCTTC
TRBV6-1	-	-	14	TRBJ1-2	CASSEEGAIYGYTF	TGTGCCAGCAGTGAAGAGGGAGCGATTTATGGCTACACCTTC
TRBV6-4	many	TRBD1	14	TRBJ2-1	CASSAGGSYNEQFF	TGTGCCAGCAGTGCAGGGGGCTCCTACAATGAGCAGTTCTTC
TRBV7-8	few	TRBD1	14	TRBJ2-2	CASRLGTGPGELFF	TGTGCCAGCAGATTGGGGACAGGGCCCGGGGAGCTGTTTTTT
TRBV12-3/TRBV12-4	few	TRBD1	15	TRBJ2-1	CASSLFGQDDNEQFF	TGTGCCAGCAGTTTATTTGGACAGGACGACAATGAGCAGTTCTTC
TRBV7-8	many	-	17	TRBJ2-7	CASTLFPKETFTYEQYF	TGTGCCAGCACCTTATTCCCCAAGGAGACCTTCACCTACGAGCAGTACTTC
TRBV5-1	few	-	14	TRBJ2-7	CASSINDRIYEQYF	TGCGCCAGCAGTATCAACGACAGAATTTACGAGCAGTACTTC
TRBV12-3/TRBV12-4	many	-	14	TRBJ1-1	CASSHPTAGAEAFF	TGTGCCAGCAGCCACCCGACAGCCGGGGCTGAAGCTTTCTTT
TRBV27	few	-	14	TRBJ1-6	CASSFEQLNSPLHF	TGTGCCAGCAGTTTTGAGCAGCTAAATTCACCCCTCCACTTT
TRBV7-9	few	-	13	TRBJ2-7	CASTPPAAYEQYF	TGTGCCAGCACTCCCCCAGCCGCCTACGAGCAGTACTTC
TRBV2	few	-	14	TRBJ2-7	CASSGTETFYEQYF	TGTGCCAGCAGCGGTACCGAGACGTTTTACGAGCAGTACTTC
TRBV12-3/TRBV12-4	many	-	13	TRBJ2-7	CASSLGDTYEQYF	TGTGCCAGCAGTTTAGGGGACACCTACGAGCAGTACTTC
TRBV4-3	-	-	14	TRBJ2-7	CASSLARDTYEQYF	TGCGCCAGCTCCTTGGCAAGGGATACTTACGAGCAGTACTTC
TRBV6-6	-	-	12	TRBJ2-7	CASALGGYEQYF	TGTGCCAGCGCGCTGGGGGGCTACGAGCAGTACTTC
TRBV7-6	-	TRBD1	17	TRBJ1-6	CASSSRGQGGYNSPLHF	TGTGCCAGCAGCTCCAGGGGACAGGGGGGTTATAATTCACCCCTCCACTTT
TRBV6-2/TRBV6-3	many	-	11	TRBJ2-2	CASQYPGELFF	TGTGCCAGCCAGTACCCCGGGGAGCTGTTTTTT
TRBV6-1	-	TRBD2	17	TRBJ2-2	CASRVGLAGALGGELFF	TGTGCCAGCAGGGTGGGCCTAGCGGGGGCACTCGGCGGGGAGCTGTTTTTT
TRBV23-1	-	-	17	TRBJ2-1	CASSKVGGLGVYNEQFF	TGCGCCAGCAGTAAAGTGGGGGGACTTGGCGTATACAATGAGCAGTTCTTC
TRBV5-1	many	-	11	TRBJ1-2	CASSWGDGYTF	TGCGCCAGCAGCTGGGGGGATGGCTACACCTTC
TRBV27	-	-	14	TRBJ2-1	CASSSIGAYNEQFF	TGTGCCAGCAGTTCAATCGGGGCTTACAATGAGCAGTTCTTC
TRBV20-1	many	TRBD2	16	TRBJ2-5	CSARDESGGAQETQYF	TGCAGTGCTAGAGATGAAAGCGGGGGGGCCCAAGAGACCCAGTACTTC
TRBV10-3	few	-	14	TRBJ2-1	CAISDVRAEGEQFF	TGTGCCATCAGTGACGTCCGGGCTGAAGGTGAGCAGTTCTTC
TRBV28	few	TRBD2	17	TRBJ2-1	CASSPPIIAGDYNEQFF	TGTGCCAGCAGTCCGCCGATCATAGCGGGGGATTACAATGAGCAGTTCTTC
TRBV12-3/TRBV12-4	-	-	15	TRBJ1-1	CASSLIRGMNTEAFF	TGTGCCAGCAGTTTGATCCGGGGAATGAACACTGAAGCTTTCTTT
TRBV29-1	many	TRBD1	12	TRBJ1-2	CSVDTGAHGYTF	TGCAGCGTTGATACAGGGGCGCATGGCTACACCTTC
TRBV27	many	-	14	TRBJ2-1	CASSLLAPYNEQFF	TGTGCCAGCAGTTTACTAGCCCCCTACAATGAGCAGTTCTTC
TRBV30	-	TRBD1	13	TRBJ2-5	CAWEQGAGETQYF	TGTGCCTGGGAGCAGGGGGCAGGGGAGACCCAGTACTTC
TRBV28	-	TRBD2	11	TRBJ2-1	CASLGGDEQFF	TGTGCCAGCCTCGGGGGGGACGAGCAGTTCTTC
TRBV7-2	few	TRBD1	16	TRBJ2-5	CASSLPLGTGEETQYF	TGTGCCAGCAGCCTCCCGTTGGGGACAGGGGAAGAGACCCAGTACTTC
TRBV25-1	many	TRBD2	16	TRBJ2-5	CASSDPKGLAQETQYF	TGTGCCAGCAGTGACCCCAAGGGACTAGCCCAAGAGACCCAGTACTTC
TRBV7-8	few	-	17	TRBJ2-7	CASSLANNRYRSYEQYF	TGTGCCAGCAGCTTAGCGAATAATAGGTACAGGTCCTACGAGCAGTACTTC
TRBV30	-	TRBD1	13	TRBJ2-7	CALTTGYSYEQYF	TGTGCCCTCACGACAGGGTACTCCTACGAGCAGTACTTC
TRBV14	-	-	17	TRBJ1-2	CASSHWTASASDYGYTF	TGTGCCAGCAGCCACTGGACCGCAAGCGCCTCTGACTATGGCTACACCTTC
TRBV7-3	-	-	13	TRBJ1-3	CASSLFPGNTIYF	TGTGCCAGCAGCTTATTCCCTGGAAACACCATATATTTT
TRBV10-3	few	-	16	TRBJ2-3	CAISESSGLSTDTQYF	TGTGCCATCAGTGAGTCGTCGGGCCTTAGCACAGATACGCAGTATTTT
TRBV12-3/TRBV12-4	-	-	14	TRBJ2-3	CASTAGYGTDTQYF	TGTGCCAGCACTGCGGGATACGGCACAGATACGCAGTATTTT
TRBV19	-	-	13	TRBJ1-1	CASSIRSGSEAFF	TGTGCCAGTAGTATAAGATCTGGTTCAGAAGCTTTCTTT
TRBV12-3/TRBV12-4	few	-	16	TRBJ2-5	CASSPNRVRPPETQYF	TGTGCCAGCAGTCCGAACCGGGTCCGCCCCCCAGAGACCCAGTACTTC
TRBV14	many	TRBD1	15	TRBJ1-1	CASSQVQGDYTEAFF	TGTGCCAGCAGCCAAGTTCAGGGGGACTACACTGAAGCTTTCTTT
TRBV20-1	-	TRBD2	17	TRBJ2-7	CSARDLKGSGGPYEQYF	TGCAGTGCTAGAGATCTGAAGGGTAGCGGGGGCCCCTACGAGCAGTACTTC
TRBV3-1	-	-	16	TRBJ2-1	CASSQVGGEFANEQFF	TGTGCCAGCAGCCAAGTAGGAGGGGAATTTGCAAATGAGCAGTTCTTC
TRBV7-2	few	-	18	TRBJ2-2	CASSFAFFGGPNTGELFF	TGTGCCAGCAGCTTCGCCTTCTTCGGGGGGCCGAACACCGGGGAGCTGTTTTTT
TRBV5-1	many	TRBD1	13	TRBJ2-3	CASSPTGADTQYF	TGTGCCAGCAGCCCGACAGGGGCGGATACGCAGTATTTT
TRBV4-1	few	TRBD1	12	TRBJ1-2	CASSRGDYGYTF	TGCGCCAGCTCCAGGGGGGATTATGGCTACACCTTC
TRBV27	-	TRBD1	14	TRBJ2-7	CASSFKQGQREQYF	TGTGCCAGCAGTTTTAAACAGGGACAGAGGGAGCAGTACTTC
TRBV3-1	many	TRBD1	17	TRBJ2-3	CASSQVVTGDGTDTQYF	TGTGCCAGCAGCCAAGTGGTTACAGGGGATGGCACAGATACGCAGTATTTT